Listed below are T cell receptor beta chains from one sample, sequenced in a study of T cells in Graves' hyperthyroidism and ophthalmopathy. TCRdb analysed the multiplex PCR reads with MiXCR anew, one entry per CDR3 protein. The profile shows over 700,000 distinct CDR3 sequences, more than 30% of them singletons. The sample consisted of blood. Source of these receptors: a man younger than 35 with Graves' hyperthyroidism. CDR3s include the opening cysteine and the closing phenylalanine or tryptophan. The order of the fields is J gene, clone size, D gene, V gene, CDR3 DNA, CDR3 protein. The D gene is left open where the match is weak. Clone size is given for some rows only: seen once, a few or many times, or a class if the clone is expanded.

J: TRBJ2-7; size: few; D: -; V: TRBV12-3/TRBV12-4; DNA: TGTGCCAGCAGCCGCTTGGACAGCATCTCCTACGAGCAGTACTTC; CDR3: CASSRLDSISYEQYF
J: TRBJ1-4; size: -; D: -; V: TRBV6-5; DNA: TGTGCCAGCAGTTACTCGACTGGACTCCTTAATGAAAAACTGTTTTTT; CDR3: CASSYSTGLLNEKLFF
J: TRBJ2-6; size: -; D: -; V: TRBV29-1; DNA: TGCAGCGTTGCTCCGGGGGACCACTTCTCTGGGGCCAACGTCCTGACTTTC; CDR3: CSVAPGDHFSGANVLTF
J: TRBJ2-2; size: many; D: -; V: TRBV29-1; DNA: TGCAGCGTACGGGCCGCGAACACCGGGGAGCTGTTTTTT; CDR3: CSVRAANTGELFF
J: TRBJ2-7; size: -; D: -; V: TRBV9; DNA: TGTGCCAGCAGCGGGGGACAAACCCACGAGCAGTACTTC; CDR3: CASSGGQTHEQYF
J: TRBJ2-5; size: -; D: -; V: TRBV20-1; DNA: TGCAGTGCTATTTGGGGGGCCGGGGAGACCCAGTACTTC; CDR3: CSAIWGAGETQYF
J: TRBJ2-7; size: many; D: TRBD1; V: TRBV10-3; DNA: TGTGCCATAGGACAGGGGCTGGCGGACGAGCAGTACTTC; CDR3: CAIGQGLADEQYF
J: TRBJ2-5; size: once; D: TRBD1; V: TRBV28; DNA: TGTGCCAGCAGTGCCACCAGGGGACAGAGGAGGGAGACCCAGTACTTC; CDR3: CASSATRGQRRETQYF
J: TRBJ2-1; size: -; D: -; V: TRBV15; DNA: TGTGCCACCAGCAGCGCCAGGGAGCAGTTCTTC; CDR3: CATSSAREQFF
J: TRBJ2-5; size: few; D: TRBD1; V: TRBV12-3/TRBV12-4; DNA: TGTGCCAGCACTAAATGGACCACGGGACAGCAAGAGACCCAGTACTTC; CDR3: CASTKWTTGQQETQYF
J: TRBJ1-5; size: -; D: TRBD1; V: TRBV10-3; DNA: TGTGCCATCAAGAACCGGGACAGAAGCAATCAGCCCCAGCATTTT; CDR3: CAIKNRDRSNQPQHF
J: TRBJ2-2; size: few; D: TRBD1; V: TRBV19; DNA: TGTGCCAGTAGTATCCGGGACAGGAACTTCAACACCGGGGAGCTGTTTTTT; CDR3: CASSIRDRNFNTGELFF
J: TRBJ1-5; size: many; D: -; V: TRBV20-1; DNA: TGCAGTGCTAGAGGATTTCAGCCCCAGCATTTT; CDR3: CSARGFQPQHF
J: TRBJ1-1; size: many; D: -; V: TRBV2; DNA: TGTGCCAGCAGTGTCCTGAGGGACACTGAAGCTTTCTTT; CDR3: CASSVLRDTEAFF
J: TRBJ2-2; size: few; D: -; V: TRBV5-1; DNA: TGTGCCAGCAGCTTGGACGGGATCGGGGAGCTGTTTTTT; CDR3: CASSLDGIGELFF
J: TRBJ2-5; size: -; D: -; V: TRBV2; DNA: TGTGCCAGCAGTGAAGGTGTGGCAGGCCAAGAGACCCAGTACTTC; CDR3: CASSEGVAGQETQYF